This TCR beta chain comes out of a study of T cells in localized non-small cell lung cancer. Worth noting for this clone: The antigen is not known.

The study, taken as a whole, reports: Across samples, adjacent lung featured a median roughly 60 of the top 100 tumor clones. Uninvolved adjacent lung showed the highest T cell clonality, exceeding tumor. Longer overall survival accompanied higher blood T cell density.

This CDR3 has 12 amino acids. Looked up from germline, CDR1 is ENHRY and CDR2 is SYGVKD. The germline V and J ends were trimmed by 9 bases and 3 bases, with 12 bases remaining between them. Some clones are missing from TCRdb's copy, which holds only in-frame ones; the method was immunoSEQ multiplex PCR. Of about 52,000 clones in the sample, about nine tenths were seen once. The sequencing here drew on peripheral blood, taken before any cancer treatment. This sequence joins TRBV10-3 and TRBJ2-7; maybe TRBD1 (6 bases). This clonotype was sampled from a male donor at least 60 years old with stage III squamous cell lung carcinoma. The CDR3 nucleotides read TGTGCCATGGGGGACACAATCTACGAGCAGTACTTC. As protein: CAMGDTIYEQYF.